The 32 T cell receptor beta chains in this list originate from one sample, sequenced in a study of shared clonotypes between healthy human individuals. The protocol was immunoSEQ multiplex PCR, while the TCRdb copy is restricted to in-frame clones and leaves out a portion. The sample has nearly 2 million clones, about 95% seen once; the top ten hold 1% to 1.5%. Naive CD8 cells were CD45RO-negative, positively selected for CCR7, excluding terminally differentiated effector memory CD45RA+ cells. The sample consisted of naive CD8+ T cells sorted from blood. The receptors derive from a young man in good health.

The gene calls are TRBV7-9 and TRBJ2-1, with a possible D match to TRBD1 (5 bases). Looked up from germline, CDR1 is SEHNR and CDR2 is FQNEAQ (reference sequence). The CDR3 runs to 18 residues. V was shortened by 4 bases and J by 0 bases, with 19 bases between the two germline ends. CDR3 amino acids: CASSSTIGHESSYNEQFF. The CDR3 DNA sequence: TGTGCCAGCAGCTCGACGATCGGACACGAGAGCTCCTACAATGAGCAGTTCTTC.

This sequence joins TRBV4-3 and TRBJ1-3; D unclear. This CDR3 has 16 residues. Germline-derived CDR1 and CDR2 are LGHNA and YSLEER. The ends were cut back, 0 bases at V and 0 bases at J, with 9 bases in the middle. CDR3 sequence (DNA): TGCGCCAGCAGCCAAGATAGACTAGCCTCTGGAAACACCATATATTTT. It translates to CASSQDRLASGNTIYF.

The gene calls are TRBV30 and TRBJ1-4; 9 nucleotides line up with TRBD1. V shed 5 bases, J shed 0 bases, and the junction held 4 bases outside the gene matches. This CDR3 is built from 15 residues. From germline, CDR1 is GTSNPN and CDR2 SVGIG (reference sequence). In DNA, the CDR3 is TGTGCCTGGGACGGGACAGGGCCAACTAATGAAAAACTGTTTTTT. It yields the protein CAWDGTGPTNEKLFF.

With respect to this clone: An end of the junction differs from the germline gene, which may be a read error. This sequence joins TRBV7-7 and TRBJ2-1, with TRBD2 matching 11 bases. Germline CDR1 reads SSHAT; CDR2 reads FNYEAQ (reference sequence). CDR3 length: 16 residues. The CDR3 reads CASSLAPGLADDEQFF. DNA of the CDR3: TGTGCTAGCAGCTTAGCGCCGGGACTAGCGGACGATGAGCAGTTCTTC.

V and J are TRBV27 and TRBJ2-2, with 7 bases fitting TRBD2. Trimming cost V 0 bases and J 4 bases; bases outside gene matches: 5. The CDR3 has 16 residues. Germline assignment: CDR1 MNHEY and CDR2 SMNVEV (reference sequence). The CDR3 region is CASSLSSGVPTGELFF. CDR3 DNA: TGTGCCAGCAGTTTATCGAGCGGGGTTCCCACCGGGGAGCTGTTTTTT.

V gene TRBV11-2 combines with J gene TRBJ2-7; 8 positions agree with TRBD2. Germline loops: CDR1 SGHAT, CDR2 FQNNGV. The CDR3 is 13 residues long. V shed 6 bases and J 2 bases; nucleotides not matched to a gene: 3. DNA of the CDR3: TGTGCCAGCAGGAGCGGGAGTACCTACGAGCAGTACTTC. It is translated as CASRSGSTYEQYF.

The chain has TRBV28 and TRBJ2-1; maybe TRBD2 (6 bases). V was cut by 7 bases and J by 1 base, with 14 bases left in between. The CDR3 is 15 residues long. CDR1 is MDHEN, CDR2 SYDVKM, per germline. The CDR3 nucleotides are TGTGCCAGCAACGGACTATCAATATCCTACAATGAGCAGTTCTTC. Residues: CASNGLSISYNEQFF.

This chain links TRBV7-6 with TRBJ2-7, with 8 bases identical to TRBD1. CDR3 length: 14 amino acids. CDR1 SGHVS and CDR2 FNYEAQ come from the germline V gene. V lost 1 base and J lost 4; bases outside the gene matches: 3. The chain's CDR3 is CASSLGDRKYEQYF. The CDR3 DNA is TGTGCCAGCAGCTTAGGGGACAGGAAGTACGAGCAGTACTTC.

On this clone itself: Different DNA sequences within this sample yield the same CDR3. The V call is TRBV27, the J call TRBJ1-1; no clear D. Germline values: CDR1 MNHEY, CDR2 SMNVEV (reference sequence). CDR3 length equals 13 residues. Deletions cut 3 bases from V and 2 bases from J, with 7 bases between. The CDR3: CASSFEGNTEAFF. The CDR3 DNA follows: TGTGCCAGCAGTTTTGAGGGAAACACTGAAGCTTTCTTT.

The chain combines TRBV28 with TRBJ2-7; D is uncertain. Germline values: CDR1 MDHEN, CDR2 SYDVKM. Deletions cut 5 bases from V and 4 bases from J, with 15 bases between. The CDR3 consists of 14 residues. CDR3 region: CASSQLVEYYEQYF. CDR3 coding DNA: TGTGCCAGCAGTCAGCTCGTAGAGTATTACGAGCAGTACTTC.

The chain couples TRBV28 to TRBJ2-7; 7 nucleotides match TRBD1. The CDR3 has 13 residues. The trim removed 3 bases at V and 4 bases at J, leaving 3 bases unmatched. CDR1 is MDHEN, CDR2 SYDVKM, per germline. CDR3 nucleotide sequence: TGTGCCAGCAGTTTTACAGGGGAATACGAGCAGTACTTC. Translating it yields CASSFTGEYEQYF.

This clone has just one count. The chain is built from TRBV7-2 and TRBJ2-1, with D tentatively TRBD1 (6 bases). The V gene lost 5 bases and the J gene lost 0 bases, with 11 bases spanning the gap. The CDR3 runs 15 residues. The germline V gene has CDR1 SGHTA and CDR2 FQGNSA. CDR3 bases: TGTGCCAGCAGCCGACAGGATTTCTCCTACAATGAGCAGTTCTTC. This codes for CASSRQDFSYNEQFF.

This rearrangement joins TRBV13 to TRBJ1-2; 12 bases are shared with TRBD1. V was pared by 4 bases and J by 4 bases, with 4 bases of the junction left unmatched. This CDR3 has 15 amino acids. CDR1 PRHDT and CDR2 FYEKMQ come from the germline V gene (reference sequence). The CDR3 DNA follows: TGTGCCAGCAGCTCCGGGACAGGGGGCGGCTATGGCTACACCTTC. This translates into CASSSGTGGGYGYTF.

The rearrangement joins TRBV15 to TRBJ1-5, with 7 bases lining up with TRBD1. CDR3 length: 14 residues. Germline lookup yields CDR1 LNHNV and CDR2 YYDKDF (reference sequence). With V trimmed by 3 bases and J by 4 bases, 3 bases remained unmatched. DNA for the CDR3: TGTGCCACCAGCAGGGAACAGGGGAATCAGCCCCAGCATTTT. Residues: CATSREQGNQPQHF.

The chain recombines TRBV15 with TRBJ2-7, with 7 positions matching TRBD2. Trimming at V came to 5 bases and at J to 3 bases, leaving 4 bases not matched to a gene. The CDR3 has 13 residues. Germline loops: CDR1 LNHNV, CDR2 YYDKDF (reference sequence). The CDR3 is CATSLSGVYEQYF. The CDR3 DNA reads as TGTGCCACCAGCTTGAGCGGGGTCTACGAGCAGTACTTC. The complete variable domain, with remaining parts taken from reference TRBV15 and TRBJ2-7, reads DAMVIQNPRYQVTQFGKPVTLSCSQTLNHNVMYWYQQKSSQAPKLLFHYYDKDFNNEADTPDNFQSRRPNTSFCFLDIRSPGLGDTAMYLCATSLSGVYEQYFGPGTRLTVT.

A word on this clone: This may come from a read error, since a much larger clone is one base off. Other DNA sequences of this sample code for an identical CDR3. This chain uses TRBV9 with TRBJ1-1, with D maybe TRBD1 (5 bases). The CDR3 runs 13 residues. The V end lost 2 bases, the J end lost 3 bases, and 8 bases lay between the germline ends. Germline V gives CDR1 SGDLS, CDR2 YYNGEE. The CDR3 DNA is TGTGCCAGCAGCGTCGGAGGGGACACTGAAGCTTTCTTT. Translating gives CASSVGGDTEAFF.

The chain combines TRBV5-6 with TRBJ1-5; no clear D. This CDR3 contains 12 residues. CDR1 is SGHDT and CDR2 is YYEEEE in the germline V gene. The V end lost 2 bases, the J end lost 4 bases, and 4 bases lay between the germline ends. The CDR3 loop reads CASSFMNQPQHF. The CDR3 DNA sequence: TGTGCCAGCAGCTTCATGAATCAGCCCCAGCATTTT.

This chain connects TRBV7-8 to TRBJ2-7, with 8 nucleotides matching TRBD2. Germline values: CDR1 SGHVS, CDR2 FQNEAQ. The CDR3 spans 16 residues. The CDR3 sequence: CVRWLAGADSSYEQYF. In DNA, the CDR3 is TGTGTACGTTGGCTAGCGGGTGCCGATAGCTCCTACGAGCAGTACTTC.

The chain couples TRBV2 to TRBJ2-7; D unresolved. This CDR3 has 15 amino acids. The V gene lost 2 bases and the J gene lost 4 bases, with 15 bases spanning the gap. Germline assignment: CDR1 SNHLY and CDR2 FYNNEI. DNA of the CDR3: TGTGCCAGCAGTGAAACGGGCTCCGGACGGTACGAGCAGTACTTC. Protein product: CASSETGSGRYEQYF.

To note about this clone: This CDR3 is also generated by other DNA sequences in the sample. The CDR3 region is CSVDRDNEQFF. The CDR3, as DNA: TGCAGCGTTGATCGGGACAATGAGCAGTTCTTC. The chain employs TRBV29-1 and TRBJ2-1; D is unresolved. Germline V gives CDR1 SQVTM, CDR2 ANQGSEA. The ends were cut back, 3 bases at V and 5 bases at J, with 5 bases in the middle. The CDR3 is made up of 11 amino acids.

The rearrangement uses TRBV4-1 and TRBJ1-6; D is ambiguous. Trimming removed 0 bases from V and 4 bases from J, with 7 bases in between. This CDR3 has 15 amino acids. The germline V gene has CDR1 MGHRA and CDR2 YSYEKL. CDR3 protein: CASSQETVYNSPLHF. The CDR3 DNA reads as TGCGCCAGCAGCCAAGAAACAGTTTATAATTCACCCCTCCACTTT.

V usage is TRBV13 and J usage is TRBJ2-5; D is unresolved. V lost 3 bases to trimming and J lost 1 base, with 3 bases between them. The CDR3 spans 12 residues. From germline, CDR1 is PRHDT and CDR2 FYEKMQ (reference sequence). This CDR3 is CASSFFQETQYF. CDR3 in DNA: TGTGCCAGCAGCTTCTTCCAAGAGACCCAGTACTTC. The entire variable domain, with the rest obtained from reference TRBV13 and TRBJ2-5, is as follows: AAGVIQSPRHLIKEKRETATLKCYPIPRHDTVYWYQQGPGQDPQFLISFYEKMQSDKGSIPDRFSAQQFSDYHSELNMSSLELGDSALYFCASSFFQETQYFGPGTRLLVL.

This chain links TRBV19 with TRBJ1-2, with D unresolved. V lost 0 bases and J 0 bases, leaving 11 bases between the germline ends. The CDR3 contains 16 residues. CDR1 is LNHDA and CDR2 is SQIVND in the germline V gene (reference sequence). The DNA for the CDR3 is TGTGCCAGTAGTATAGAAGCAGAATCAGCTAACTATGGCTACACCTTC. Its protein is CASSIEAESANYGYTF.

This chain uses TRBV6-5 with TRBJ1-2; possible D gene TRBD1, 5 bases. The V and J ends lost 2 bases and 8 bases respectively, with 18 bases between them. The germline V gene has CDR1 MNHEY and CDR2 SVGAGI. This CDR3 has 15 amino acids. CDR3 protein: CASSYNQGGWEGYTF. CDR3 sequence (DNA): TGTGCCAGCAGTTACAACCAGGGAGGCTGGGAAGGCTACACCTTC.

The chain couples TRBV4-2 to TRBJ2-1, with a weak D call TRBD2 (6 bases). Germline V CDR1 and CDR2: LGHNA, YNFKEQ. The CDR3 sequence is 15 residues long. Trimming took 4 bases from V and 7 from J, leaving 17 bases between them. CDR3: CASSPEAGSGNEQFF. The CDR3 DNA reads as TGTGCCAGCAGCCCAGAGGCGGGATCTGGGAATGAGCAGTTCTTC.

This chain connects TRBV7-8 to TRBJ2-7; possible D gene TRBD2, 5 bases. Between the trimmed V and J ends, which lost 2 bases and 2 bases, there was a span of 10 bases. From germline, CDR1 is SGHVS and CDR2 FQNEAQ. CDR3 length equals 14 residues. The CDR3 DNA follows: TGTGCCAGCAGCTTATCCTCCGGGACCTACGAGCAGTACTTC. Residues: CASSLSSGTYEQYF.

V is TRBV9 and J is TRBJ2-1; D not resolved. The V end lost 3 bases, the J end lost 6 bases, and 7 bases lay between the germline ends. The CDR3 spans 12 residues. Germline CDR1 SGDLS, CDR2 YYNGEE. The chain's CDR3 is CASSDPLNEQFF. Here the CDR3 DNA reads TGTGCCAGCAGCGACCCCCTCAATGAGCAGTTCTTC.

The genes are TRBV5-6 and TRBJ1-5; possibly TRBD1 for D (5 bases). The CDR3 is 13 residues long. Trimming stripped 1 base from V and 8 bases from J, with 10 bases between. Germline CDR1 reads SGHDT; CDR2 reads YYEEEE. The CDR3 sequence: CASSLQGQEPQHF. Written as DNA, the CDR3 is TGTGCCAGCAGCTTGCAGGGCCAGGAGCCCCAGCATTTT.

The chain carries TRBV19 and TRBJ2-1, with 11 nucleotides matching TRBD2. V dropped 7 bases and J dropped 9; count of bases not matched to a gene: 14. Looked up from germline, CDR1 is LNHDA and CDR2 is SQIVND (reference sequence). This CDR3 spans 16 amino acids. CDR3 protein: CASTLYETSGISEQFF. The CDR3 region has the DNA TGTGCCAGTACCCTATATGAGACTAGCGGGATTTCTGAGCAGTTCTTC. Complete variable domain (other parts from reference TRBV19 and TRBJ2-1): DGGITQSPKYLFRKEGQNVTLSCEQNLNHDAMYWYRQDPGQGLRLIYYSQIVNDFQKGDIAEGYSVSREKKESFPLTVTSAQKNPTAFYLCASTLYETSGISEQFFGPGTRLTVL.

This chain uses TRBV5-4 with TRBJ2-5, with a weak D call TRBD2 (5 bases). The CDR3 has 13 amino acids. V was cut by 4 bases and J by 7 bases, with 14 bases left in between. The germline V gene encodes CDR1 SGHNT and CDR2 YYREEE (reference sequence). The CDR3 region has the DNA TGTGCCAGCAGCCTGGACTGGGCCGGGACCCAGTACTTC. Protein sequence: CASSLDWAGTQYF.

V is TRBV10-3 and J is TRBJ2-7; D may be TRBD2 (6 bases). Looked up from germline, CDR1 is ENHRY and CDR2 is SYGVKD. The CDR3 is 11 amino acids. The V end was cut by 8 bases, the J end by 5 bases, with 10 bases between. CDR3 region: CAIGSGDEQYF. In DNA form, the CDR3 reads TGTGCCATCGGCTCGGGAGACGAGCAGTACTTC.

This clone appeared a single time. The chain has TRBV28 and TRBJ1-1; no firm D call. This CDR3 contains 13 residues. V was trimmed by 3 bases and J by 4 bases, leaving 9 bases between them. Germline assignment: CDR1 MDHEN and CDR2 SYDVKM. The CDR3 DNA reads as TGTGCCAGCAGTTTCCGATCACCCACTGAAGCTTTCTTT. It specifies CASSFRSPTEAFF.